This T cell receptor (beta chain) emerged from a study of T cell changes during pregnancy in multiple sclerosis. Germline trimming cut 3 bases from V and 4 bases from J; bases unmatched to any gene: 7. CDR3 length: 15 residues. In germline, CDR1 is SEHNR, CDR2 FQNEAQ (reference sequence). This clone came up a few times. Only in-frame clones appear in the TCRdb table, and some are missing; sequencing was by immunoSEQ multiplex PCR. Of about 30,000 clones listed, roughly 90% are singletons. The chain links TRBV7-9 to TRBJ2-7, with TRBD1 matching over 9 bases. The source material was peripheral blood, sampled in the second trimester of pregnancy. The sequence was obtained from a female donor in good health, enrolled as a control in a pregnancy study. CDR3 coding DNA: TGTGCCAGCAGCTTGAGGACAGGGGTAAATTACGAGCAGTACTTC. Translation gives CASSLRTGVNYEQYF.